This TCR beta chain was identified in a study of T cells in Graves' hyperthyroidism and ophthalmopathy. Findings of the study overall: Prediction of ophthalmopathy progression came a median 6.5 months pre-onset.

With regard to this clonotype: What it binds is not known.

The CDR3 is 12 amino acids. From germline, CDR1 is DFQATT and CDR2 SNEGSKA (reference sequence). V lost 3 bases and J lost 5, with 5 bases in between. Fresh peripheral blood, approximately 10 ml, was the source of the PBMCs. Using RNA transcripts as the source, TCR beta CDR3 regions were amplified. With the HTBI primer set, the TCR CDR3 went through a first round of RT-PCR. From the multiplex PCR reads, TCRdb called clonotypes with MiXCR, one entry per CDR3 protein. The table shows about 560,000 distinct CDR3 sequences, with around a sixth occurring only once. The rearrangement uses TRBV20-1 and TRBJ1-6, with D unresolved. The sequence came from a woman aged 25 to 39 with Graves' hyperthyroidism. The sample comprised blood. Here the CDR3 DNA reads TGCAGTGCTAGTGTCCATAATTCACCCCTCCACTTT. Its protein product is CSASVHNSPLHF.